This is a list of T cell receptor beta chains from one sample in a study of neoadjuvant anti-PD-1 for oral cavity cancer. Repertoires were generated with immunoSEQ multiplex PCR, while TCRdb's copy carries only in-frame clones and drops some. The repertoire holds 11,000 to 15,000 clones, with approximately 67% as singletons. The sample here was PBMCs, taken before nivolumab (anti-PD-1) treatment. The source is a person between 40 and 85 years old with oral cavity squamous cell carcinoma. The CDR3 runs from the conserved cysteine through the conserved F or W. Each record gives: V gene, D gene, J gene, clone size, CDR3 protein, CDR3 DNA. D genes are given only for firm matches. Clone size is stated in some rows and not others, as once, few, many or a class when expanded.

TRBV14	NA	TRBJ1-6	few	CASSPAPNSPLHF	TGTGCCAGCAGCCCCGCCCCTAATTCACCCCTCCACTTT
TRBV29-1	TRBD2	TRBJ2-1	NA	CRATSGAYNEQFF	TGCAGGGCGACTAGCGGGGCTTACAATGAGCAGTTCTTC
TRBV6-6	NA	TRBJ1-2	NA	CASLALSASNYGYTF	TGTGCCAGCCTTGCCCTTAGTGCATCTAACTATGGCTACACCTTC
TRBV29-1	NA	TRBJ1-2	NA	CSVGYFGIEGYTF	TGCAGCGTAGGTTATTTTGGGATCGAGGGCTACACCTTC
TRBV6-1	NA	TRBJ2-5	NA	CASTADPGRETQYF	TGTGCCAGCACCGCAGATCCGGGTAGGGAGACCCAGTACTTC
TRBV15	TRBD2	TRBJ2-5	NA	CATNSPGWGGTQYF	TGTGCCACCAACTCACCCGGGTGGGGGGGGACCCAGTACTTC
TRBV7-9	TRBD2	TRBJ2-5	few	CASTPGLAGMETQYF	TGTGCCAGCACTCCCGGACTAGCGGGGATGGAGACCCAGTACTTC
TRBV30	TRBD1	TRBJ1-1	once	CAWSVRGRTEAFF	TGTGCCTGGAGTGTTAGGGGGCGGACTGAAGCTTTCTTT
TRBV6-1	NA	TRBJ1-5	NA	CASTYGTVDQPQHF	TGTGCCAGCACTTACGGGACGGTGGATCAGCCCCAGCATTTT
TRBV5-1	NA	TRBJ2-2	NA	CASSNRGQNTGELFF	TGCGCCAGCAGCAACCGCGGGCAAAACACCGGGGAGCTGTTTTTT
TRBV12-5	TRBD1	TRBJ2-2	NA	CASGANRGTGELFF	TGTGCTAGTGGTGCAAACAGGGGCACCGGGGAGCTGTTTTTT
TRBV11-3	TRBD2	TRBJ2-1	NA	CASSTTSRGGHNEQFF	TGTGCCAGCAGCACTACCTCGCGGGGGGGGCACAATGAGCAGTTCTTC
TRBV7-8	NA	TRBJ1-5	NA	CASSLARNSNQPQHF	TGTGCCAGCAGCTTAGCGAGGAATAGCAATCAGCCCCAGCATTTT
TRBV6-5	TRBD1	TRBJ2-2	few	CASRGQGDTGELFF	TGTGCCAGCAGGGGACAGGGGGACACCGGGGAGCTGTTTTTT
TRBV6-6	NA	TRBJ1-6	NA	CASSSYSYNSPLHF	TGTGCCAGCAGTTCTTACTCCTATAATTCACCCCTCCACTTT
TRBV19	NA	TRBJ2-7	once	CASSSILGRTYEQYF	TGTGCCAGTAGTTCCATCCTGGGACGGACCTACGAGCAGTACTTC
TRBV2	NA	TRBJ1-6	NA	CASSEQTTIGSPLHF	TGTGCCAGCAGTGAACAAACAACCATCGGTTCACCCCTCCACTTT
TRBV5-1	NA	TRBJ1-1	NA	CASSEGRMNTEAFF	TGCGCCAGCAGCGAGGGACGGATGAACACTGAAGCTTTCTTT
TRBV6-1	TRBD2	TRBJ2-7	NA	CVTLQGSGSSYEQYF	TGTGTGACACTGCAGGGTAGCGGGAGCTCCTACGAGCAGTACTTC
TRBV7-9	TRBD1	TRBJ2-1	once	CASSLQGRVYYYNEQFF	TGTGCCAGCAGTCTACAGGGGCGGGTCTACTACTACAATGAGCAGTTCTTC
TRBV7-9	NA	TRBJ1-2	few	CASSSTGYGYTF	TGTGCCAGCAGCTCGACAGGTTATGGCTACACCTTC
TRBV7-8	NA	TRBJ2-4	NA	CASSLGGANALAKNIQYF	TGTGCCAGCAGCTTAGGGGGGGCCAACGCTCTAGCCAAAAACATTCAGTACTTC
TRBV10-2	NA	TRBJ2-7	NA	CASSELGSPYEQYF	TGCGCCAGCAGTGAACTCGGGTCCCCCTACGAGCAGTACTTC
TRBV2	NA	TRBJ2-7	NA	CASRTGDYEQYF	TGTGCCAGCAGGACGGGAGACTACGAGCAGTACTTC
TRBV15	NA	TRBJ2-5	few	CATSSGQGGWTQYF	TGTGCCACCAGCAGCGGACAGGGAGGGTGGACCCAGTACTTC
TRBV9	TRBD1	TRBJ2-7	NA	CASSATGTVYEQYF	TGTGCCAGCAGCGCTACTGGGACAGTCTACGAGCAGTACTTC
TRBV6-1	TRBD1	TRBJ1-5	NA	CASSPQGGNQPQHF	TGTGCCAGCAGTCCACAGGGGGGCAATCAGCCCCAGCATTTT
TRBV2	NA	TRBJ2-4	NA	CASIPGAGNIQYF	TGTGCCAGCATTCCTGGGGCAGGCAACATTCAGTACTTC
TRBV19	NA	TRBJ2-1	NA	CASSEVSSYNEQFF	TGTGCCAGTAGTGAAGTCAGCTCCTACAATGAGCAGTTCTTC
TRBV9	TRBD2	TRBJ2-3	once	CASSVRGGSPDTQYF	TGTGCCAGCAGCGTACGCGGGGGGTCACCAGATACGCAGTATTTT
TRBV6-6	NA	TRBJ1-1	NA	CASSSPGAEAFF	TGTGCCAGCAGTTCCCCGGGAGCTGAAGCTTTCTTT
TRBV30	NA	TRBJ2-7	NA	CAWSVTRYEQYF	TGTGCCTGGAGTGTGACCCGCTACGAGCAGTACTTC
TRBV6-5	NA	TRBJ1-6	NA	CASSYDGSRSSPLHF	TGTGCCAGCAGTTACGACGGGTCGAGAAGTTCACCCCTCCACTTT
TRBV6-1	NA	TRBJ1-5	NA	CASATGNQPQHF	TGTGCCAGTGCCACAGGGAATCAGCCCCAGCATTTT
TRBV2	TRBD1	TRBJ2-2	few	CASSLGQGYGELFF	TGTGCCAGCAGCCTCGGACAGGGTTACGGGGAGCTGTTTTTT
TRBV9	NA	TRBJ1-1	NA	CASSAPRRPEAFF	TGTGCCAGCAGCGCCCCTCGGCGGCCCGAAGCTTTCTTT
TRBV30	NA	TRBJ1-5	NA	CAWSAGVSNQPQHF	TGTGCCTGGAGTGCGGGGGTTAGCAATCAGCCCCAGCATTTT
TRBV5-4	TRBD1	TRBJ2-3	NA	CASSFRTGRTDTQYF	TGTGCCAGCAGCTTCCGGACAGGGAGAACAGATACGCAGTATTTT
TRBV10-1	NA	TRBJ1-1	NA	CASSDGGNTEAFF	TGCGCCAGCAGTGACGGCGGGAACACTGAAGCTTTCTTT
TRBV6-1	NA	TRBJ1-5	NA	CASSEAGQFNQPQHF	TGTGCCAGCAGTGAAGCGGGCCAGTTCAATCAGCCCCAGCATTTT
TRBV5-1	NA	TRBJ2-5	NA	CASSLERGREETQYF	TGCGCCAGCAGCTTGGAAAGAGGTCGGGAGGAGACCCAGTACTTC
TRBV27	NA	TRBJ2-5	NA	CASSPAPTGRGETQYF	TGTGCCAGCAGTCCAGCACCTACAGGGAGGGGGGAGACCCAGTACTTC
TRBV28	NA	TRBJ2-3	NA	CASSLPPGVDGTDTQYF	TGTGCCAGCAGTTTACCCCCCGGAGTCGACGGCACAGATACGCAGTATTTT
TRBV6-1	TRBD2	TRBJ2-3	NA	CASRPTSGLTDTQYF	TGTGCCAGCAGGCCGACTAGCGGTCTCACAGATACGCAGTATTTT
TRBV18	TRBD1	TRBJ1-1	NA	CASSPPQGGSTEAFF	TGTGCCAGCTCACCGCCACAGGGGGGGAGCACTGAAGCTTTCTTT
TRBV28	TRBD1	TRBJ2-2	few	CASSRGPGELFF	TGTGCCAGCAGTAGGGGGCCCGGGGAGCTGTTTTTT
TRBV27	NA	TRBJ1-1	NA	CASSYGDTEAFF	TGTGCCAGCAGCTACGGGGACACTGAAGCTTTCTTT
TRBV9	NA	TRBJ2-2	NA	CASSVVGGWRGNTGELFF	TGTGCCAGCAGCGTAGTTGGAGGTTGGCGGGGGAACACCGGGGAGCTGTTTTTT
TRBV10-1	NA	TRBJ2-1	few	CASSDSRVDEQFF	TGCGCCAGCAGTGATTCTAGAGTCGATGAGCAGTTCTTC
TRBV19	NA	TRBJ2-6	NA	CASKTSSGANVLTF	TGTGCCAGTAAGACCAGCTCTGGGGCCAACGTCCTGACTTTC
TRBV6-5	NA	TRBJ2-7	NA	CASKMGRHSREQYF	TGTGCCAGCAAGATGGGGAGGCACAGTCGCGAGCAGTACTTC
TRBV11-2	NA	TRBJ2-7	few	CASSLQVSYEQYF	TGTGCCAGCAGCTTACAGGTTTCCTACGAGCAGTACTTC
TRBV5-4	TRBD2	TRBJ2-2	NA	CASSLGLAGTGELFF	TGTGCCAGCAGCTTGGGACTAGCGGGCACCGGGGAGCTGTTTTTT
TRBV27	NA	TRBJ2-1	NA	CARRARGEVNEQFF	TGTGCCAGGCGGGCCCGTGGGGAAGTGAATGAGCAGTTCTTC